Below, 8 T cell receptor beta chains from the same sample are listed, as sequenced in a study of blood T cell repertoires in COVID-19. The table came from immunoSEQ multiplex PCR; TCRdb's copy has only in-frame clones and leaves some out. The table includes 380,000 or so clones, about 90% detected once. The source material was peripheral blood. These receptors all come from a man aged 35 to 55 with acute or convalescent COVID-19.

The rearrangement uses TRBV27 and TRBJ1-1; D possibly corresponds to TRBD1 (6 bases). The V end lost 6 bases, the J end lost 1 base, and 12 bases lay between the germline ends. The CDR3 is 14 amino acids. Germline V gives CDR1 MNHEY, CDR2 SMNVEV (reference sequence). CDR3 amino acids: CASRIGDTNTEAFF. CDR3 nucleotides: TGTGCCAGCAGAATCGGGGACACGAACACTGAAGCTTTCTTT.

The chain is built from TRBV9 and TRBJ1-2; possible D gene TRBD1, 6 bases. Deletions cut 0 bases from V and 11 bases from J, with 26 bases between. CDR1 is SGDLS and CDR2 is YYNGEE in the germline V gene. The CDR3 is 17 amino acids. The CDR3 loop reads CASSVDFQGTPRAEYTF. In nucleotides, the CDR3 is TGTGCCAGCAGCGTAGACTTTCAGGGGACACCGAGGGCCGAGTACACCTTC.

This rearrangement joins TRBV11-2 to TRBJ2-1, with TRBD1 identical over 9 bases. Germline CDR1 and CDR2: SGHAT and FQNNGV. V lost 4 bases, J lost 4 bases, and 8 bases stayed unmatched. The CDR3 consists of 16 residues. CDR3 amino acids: CASSSEQGAWYNEQFF. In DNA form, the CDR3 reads TGTGCCAGCAGCTCCGAACAGGGGGCGTGGTACAATGAGCAGTTCTTC.

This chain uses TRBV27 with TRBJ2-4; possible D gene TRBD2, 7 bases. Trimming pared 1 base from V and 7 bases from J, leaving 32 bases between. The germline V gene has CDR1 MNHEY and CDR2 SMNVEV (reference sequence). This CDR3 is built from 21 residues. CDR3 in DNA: TGTGCCAGCAGTTTATTTTTTCGAGGGACAAAGTTTAGCCCCGGGGGGAACATTCAGTACTTC. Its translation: CASSLFFRGTKFSPGGNIQYF.

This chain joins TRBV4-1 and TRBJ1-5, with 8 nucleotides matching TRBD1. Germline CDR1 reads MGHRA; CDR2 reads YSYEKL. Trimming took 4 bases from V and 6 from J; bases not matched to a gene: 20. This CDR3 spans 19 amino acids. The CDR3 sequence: CASSPTFVKTGDRGQPQHF. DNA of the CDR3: TGCGCCAGCAGCCCAACCTTCGTTAAGACAGGGGATCGTGGTCAGCCCCAGCATTTT.

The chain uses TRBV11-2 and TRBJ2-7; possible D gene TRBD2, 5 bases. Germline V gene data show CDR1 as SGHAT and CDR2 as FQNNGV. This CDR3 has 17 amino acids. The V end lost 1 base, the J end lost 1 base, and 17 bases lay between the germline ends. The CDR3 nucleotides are TGTGCCAGCAGCTTAGGAACTTGGGAGAGACGGTCCTACGAGCAGTACTTC. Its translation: CASSLGTWERRSYEQYF.

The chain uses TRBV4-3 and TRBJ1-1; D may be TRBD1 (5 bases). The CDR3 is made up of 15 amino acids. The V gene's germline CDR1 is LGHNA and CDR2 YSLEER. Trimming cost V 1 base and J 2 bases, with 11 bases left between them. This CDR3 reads CASSQGTQRNTEAFF. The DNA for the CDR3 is TGCGCCAGCAGCCAAGGGACACAACGTAACACTGAAGCTTTCTTT.

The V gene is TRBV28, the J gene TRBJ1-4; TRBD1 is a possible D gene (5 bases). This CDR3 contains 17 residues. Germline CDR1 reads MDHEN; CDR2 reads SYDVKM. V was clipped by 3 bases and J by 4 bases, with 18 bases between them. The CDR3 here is CASSFYPNRSYNEKLFF. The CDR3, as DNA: TGTGCCAGCAGTTTTTACCCAAACAGGTCATATAATGAAAAACTGTTTTTT.